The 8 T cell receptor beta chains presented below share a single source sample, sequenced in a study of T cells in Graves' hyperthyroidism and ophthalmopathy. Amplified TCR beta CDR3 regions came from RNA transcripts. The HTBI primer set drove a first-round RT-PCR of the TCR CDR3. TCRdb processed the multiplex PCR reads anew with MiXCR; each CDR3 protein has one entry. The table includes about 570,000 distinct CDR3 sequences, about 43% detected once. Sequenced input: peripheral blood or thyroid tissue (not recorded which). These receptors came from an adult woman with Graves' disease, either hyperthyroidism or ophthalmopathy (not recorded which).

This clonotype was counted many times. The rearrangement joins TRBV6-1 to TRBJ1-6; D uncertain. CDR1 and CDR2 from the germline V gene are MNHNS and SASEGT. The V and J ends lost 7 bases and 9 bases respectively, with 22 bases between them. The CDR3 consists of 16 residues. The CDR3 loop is CASIGRANMVGSPLHF. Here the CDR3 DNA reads TGTGCCAGCATCGGACGGGCTAACATGGTGGGTTCACCCCTCCACTTT.

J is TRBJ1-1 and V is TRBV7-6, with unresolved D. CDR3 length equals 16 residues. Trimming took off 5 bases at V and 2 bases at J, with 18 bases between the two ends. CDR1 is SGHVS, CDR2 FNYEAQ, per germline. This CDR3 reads CASSEDSYGSNTEAFF. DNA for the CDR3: TGTGCCAGCAGCGAGGACTCATACGGCTCCAACACTGAAGCTTTCTTT. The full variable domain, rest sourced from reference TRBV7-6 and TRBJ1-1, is GAGVSQSPRYKVTKRGQDVALRCDPISGHVSLYWYRQALGQGPEFLTYFNYEAQQDKSGLPNDRFSAERPEGSISTLTIQRTEQRDSAMYRCASSEDSYGSNTEAFFGQGTRLTVV.

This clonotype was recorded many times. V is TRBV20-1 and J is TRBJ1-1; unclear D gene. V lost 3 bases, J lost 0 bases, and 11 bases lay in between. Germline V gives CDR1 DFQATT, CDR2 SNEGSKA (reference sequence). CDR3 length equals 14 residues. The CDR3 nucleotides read TGCAGTGCTAGTGGGCCAGGTCTGAACACTGAAGCTTTCTTT. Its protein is CSASGPGLNTEAFF.

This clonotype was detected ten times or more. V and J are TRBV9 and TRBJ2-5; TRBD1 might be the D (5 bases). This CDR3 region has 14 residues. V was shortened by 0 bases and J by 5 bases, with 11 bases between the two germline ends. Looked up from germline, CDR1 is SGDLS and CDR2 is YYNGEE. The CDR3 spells CASSVVGRAETQYF. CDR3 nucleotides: TGTGCCAGCAGCGTAGTTGGCAGGGCTGAGACCCAGTACTTC.

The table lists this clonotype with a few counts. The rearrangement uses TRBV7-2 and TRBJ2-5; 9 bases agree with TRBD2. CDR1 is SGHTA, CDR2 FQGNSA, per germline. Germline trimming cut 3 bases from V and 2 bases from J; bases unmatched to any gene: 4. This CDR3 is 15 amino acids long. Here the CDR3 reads CASSFPAGGQETQYF. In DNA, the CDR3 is TGTGCCAGCAGCTTCCCAGCGGGGGGACAAGAGACCCAGTACTTC.

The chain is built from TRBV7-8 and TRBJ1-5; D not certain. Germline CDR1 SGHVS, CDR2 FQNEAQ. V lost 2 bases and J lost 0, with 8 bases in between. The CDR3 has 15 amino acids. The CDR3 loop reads CASSLSLYSNQPQHF. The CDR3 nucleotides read TGTGCCAGCAGCTTATCCCTTTATAGCAATCAGCCCCAGCATTTT.

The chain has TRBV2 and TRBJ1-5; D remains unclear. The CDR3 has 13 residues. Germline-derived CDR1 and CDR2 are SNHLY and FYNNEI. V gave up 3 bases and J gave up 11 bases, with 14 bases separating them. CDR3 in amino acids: CASSDGYQETQHF. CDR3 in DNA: TGTGCCAGCAGTGACGGGTACCAAGAGACCCAGCATTTT.

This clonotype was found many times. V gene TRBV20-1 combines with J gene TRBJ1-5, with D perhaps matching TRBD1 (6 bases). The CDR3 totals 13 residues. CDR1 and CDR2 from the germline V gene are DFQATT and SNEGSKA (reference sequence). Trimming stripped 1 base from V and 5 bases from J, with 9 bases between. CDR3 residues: CSARATGHQPQHF. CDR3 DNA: TGCAGTGCTAGAGCGACAGGTCATCAGCCCCAGCATTTT.